The clone carrying this TCR beta chain was found many times. Its antigen is not known. This library used roughly 370 ng RNA and molecular barcoded adaptors spanning alpha/delta and beta/gamma chains. TCRdb ran MiXCR on the reads and lists one entry per CDR3 protein. The profile shows about 39,000 distinct CDR3 sequences, 13% to 15% of them singletons. The CDR3 consists of 12 residues. The V and J ends lost 4 bases and 0 bases respectively, with 4 bases between them. Germline CDR1 and CDR2: SGHDT and YYEEEE. The record originates from a study of read filtering for tumor transcriptome and immune sequencing. Overall study context: Mean patient age was approximately 71 years, range 47 to 80; 17 male, around 15 female. Regarding the study as a whole: The sorted CD138-negative fraction was a mixed bone marrow immune population, not purified T cells. Single-read clonotypes: 80% to 90% of IR-seq clonotypes (around 3.5% of reads), about 75% of RNA-seq clonotypes (approximately 49% of reads).

Sequencing input: a population of CD138-negative cells sorted from bone marrow. This clonotype was sampled from a donor at least 40 years old with multiple myeloma. V is TRBV5-6 and J is TRBJ2-5; D is ambiguous. The DNA for the CDR3 is TGTGCCAGCAGCCTAAACCAAGAGACCCAGTACTTC. It yields the protein CASSLNQETQYF.